This T cell receptor beta chain was observed in a study of T cells in Graves' hyperthyroidism and ophthalmopathy. The germline V gene has CDR1 SGHTA and CDR2 FQGNSA. CDR3 length equals 14 residues. The V gene lost 6 bases and the J gene lost 1 base, with 10 bases spanning the gap. Under 12 ml fresh peripheral blood yielded the PBMCs. This clonotype occurred a few times. From RNA transcripts, TCR beta CDR3 regions were amplified. Using the HTBI primer set, a first-round RT-PCR was run on the TCR CDR3. Each CDR3 protein is one row after TCRdb ran MiXCR on the multiplex PCR reads. The data hold around 800,000 distinct CDR3 sequences, with roughly 37% observed a single time.

The TCR was taken from a man aged 18-30 years with Graves' hyperthyroidism. This rearrangement joins TRBV7-2 to TRBJ1-5; TRBD1 is a possible D gene (5 bases). Sample: blood. CDR3 in amino acids: CASRLGGSNQPQHF. Here the CDR3 DNA reads TGTGCCAGCAGGCTGGGGGGAAGCAATCAGCCCCAGCATTTT.